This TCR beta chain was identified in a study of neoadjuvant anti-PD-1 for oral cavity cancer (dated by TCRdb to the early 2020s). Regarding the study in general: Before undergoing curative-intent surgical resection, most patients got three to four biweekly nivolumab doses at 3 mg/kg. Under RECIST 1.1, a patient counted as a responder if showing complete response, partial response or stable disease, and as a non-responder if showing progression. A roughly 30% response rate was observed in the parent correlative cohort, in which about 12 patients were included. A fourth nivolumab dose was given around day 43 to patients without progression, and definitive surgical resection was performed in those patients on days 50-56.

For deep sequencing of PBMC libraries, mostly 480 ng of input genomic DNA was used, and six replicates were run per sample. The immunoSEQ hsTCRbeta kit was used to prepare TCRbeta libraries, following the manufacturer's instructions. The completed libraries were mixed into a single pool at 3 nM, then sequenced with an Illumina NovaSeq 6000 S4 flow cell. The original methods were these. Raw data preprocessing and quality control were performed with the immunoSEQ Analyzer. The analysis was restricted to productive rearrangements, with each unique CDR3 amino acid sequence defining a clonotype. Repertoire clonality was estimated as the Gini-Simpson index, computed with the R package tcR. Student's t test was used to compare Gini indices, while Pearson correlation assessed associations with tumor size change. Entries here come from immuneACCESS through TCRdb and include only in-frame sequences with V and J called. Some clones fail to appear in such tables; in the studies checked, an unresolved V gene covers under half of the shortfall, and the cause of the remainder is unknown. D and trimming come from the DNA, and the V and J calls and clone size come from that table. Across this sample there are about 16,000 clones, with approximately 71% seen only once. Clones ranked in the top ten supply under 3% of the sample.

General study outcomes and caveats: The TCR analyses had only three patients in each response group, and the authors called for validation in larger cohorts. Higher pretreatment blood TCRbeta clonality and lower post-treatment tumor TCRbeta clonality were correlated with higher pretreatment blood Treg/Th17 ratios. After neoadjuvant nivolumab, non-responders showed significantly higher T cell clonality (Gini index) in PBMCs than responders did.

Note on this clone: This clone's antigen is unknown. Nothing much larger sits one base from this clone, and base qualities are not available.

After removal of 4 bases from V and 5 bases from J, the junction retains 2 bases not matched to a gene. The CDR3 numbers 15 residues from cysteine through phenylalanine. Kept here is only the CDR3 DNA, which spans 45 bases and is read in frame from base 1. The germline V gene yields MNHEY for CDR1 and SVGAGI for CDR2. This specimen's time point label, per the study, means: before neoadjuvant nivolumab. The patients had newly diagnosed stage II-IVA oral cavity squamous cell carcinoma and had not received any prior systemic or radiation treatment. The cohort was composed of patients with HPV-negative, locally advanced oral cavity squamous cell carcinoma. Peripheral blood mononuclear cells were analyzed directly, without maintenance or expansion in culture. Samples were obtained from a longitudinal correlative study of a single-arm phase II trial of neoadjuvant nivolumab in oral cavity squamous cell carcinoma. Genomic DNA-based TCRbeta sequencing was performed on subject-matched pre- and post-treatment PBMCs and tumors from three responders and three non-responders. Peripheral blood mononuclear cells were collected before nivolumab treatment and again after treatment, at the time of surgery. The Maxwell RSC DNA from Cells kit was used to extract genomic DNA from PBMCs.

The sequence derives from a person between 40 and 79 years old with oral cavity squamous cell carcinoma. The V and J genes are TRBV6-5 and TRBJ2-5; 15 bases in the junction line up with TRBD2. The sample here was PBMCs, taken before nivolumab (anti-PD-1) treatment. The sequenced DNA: TGTGCCAGCAGTTGGGGGACTAGCGGGAGGGAGACCCAGTACTTC. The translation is CASSWGTSGRETQYF.